The 10 T cell receptor beta chains below come from one sample, sequenced in a study of T cells in localized non-small cell lung cancer. Clones were sequenced by immunoSEQ multiplex PCR, and TCRdb holds only the in-frame ones, with some missing. The sample records about 3,300 clones, 25% to 30% being singletons. This specimen consisted of normal lung tissue next to the tumor, obtained before any cancer treatment. The receptors were sampled from a woman aged 40-75 years with stage I lung adenocarcinoma.

This clone came up a few times. V and J are TRBV1 and TRBJ2-5. TRBV1 is assigned pseudogene status. This CDR3 has 15 amino acids. The CDR3 DNA reads as TGCGCCAGCAGCCAAGATAGGGCCAATGTCGCGACCCAGTACTTC. Protein sequence: CASSQDRANVATQYF.

The CDR3 coding sequence is TGTGCCAGCAGACAGGGGGGGAGTAGTGAAAAACTGTTTTTT. Translation gives CASRQGGSSEKLFF. The chain combines TRBV28 with TRBJ1-4, with 8 bases fitting TRBD1. The germline V gene has CDR1 MDHEN and CDR2 SYDVKM. The CDR3 has 14 residues. V shed 6 bases and J 7 bases; nucleotides not matched to a gene: 7.

The V call is TRBV19, the J call TRBJ2-7; D is uncertain. CDR1 is LNHDA, CDR2 SQIVND, per germline (reference sequence). The CDR3 contains 13 residues. Trimming cost V 3 bases and J 0 bases, with 6 bases left between them. DNA of the CDR3: TGTGCCAGTAGTATCGACAACTCCTACGAGCAGTACTTC. Translating it yields CASSIDNSYEQYF. Drawing the rest from reference TRBV19 and TRBJ2-7, the complete variable domain is DGGITQSPKYLFRKEGQNVTLSCEQNLNHDAMYWYRQDPGQGLRLIYYSQIVNDFQKGDIAEGYSVSREKKESFPLTVTSAQKNPTAFYLCASSIDNSYEQYFGPGTRLTVT.

The chain recombines TRBV11-3 with TRBJ1-1; no clear D. The CDR3 loop spans 17 amino acids. The V end lost 3 bases, the J end lost 1 base, and 18 bases lay between the germline ends. Germline loops: CDR1 SGHNT, CDR2 YENEEA. The CDR3 coding sequence is TGTGCCAGCAGCTTCAGCAGACCAGGAGGCGCGAACACTGAAGCTTTCTTT. As protein: CASSFSRPGGANTEAFF.

The rearrangement uses TRBV5-1 and TRBJ1-1; tentatively, D is TRBD1 (6 bases). This CDR3 is 14 amino acids long. V lost 4 bases, J lost 11 bases, and 21 bases lay in between. Germline values: CDR1 SGHRS, CDR2 YFSETQ. CDR3 coding DNA: TGCGCCAGCAGCCCTTTAGGACAGCCTGGAGGGGCTTTCTTT. This encodes CASSPLGQPGGAFF.

This clone was recorded a few times. V gene TRBV18 combines with J gene TRBJ1-1; D ambiguous. Germline V gives CDR1 KGHSH, CDR2 LQKENI. The CDR3 loop spans 13 amino acids. Between the trimmed V and J ends, which lost 4 bases and 3 bases, there was a span of 9 bases. The CDR3 DNA is TGTGCCAGCTCACTAAGTTTTGACACTGAAGCTTTCTTT. It specifies CASSLSFDTEAFF.

The chain employs TRBV6-7 and TRBJ2-2; D not resolved. TRBV6-7 is designated an ORF whose function remains uncertain. The CDR3 contains 11 residues. Trimming pared 4 bases from V and 8 bases from J, leaving 5 bases between. The CDR3 here is CASSSSGELFF. CDR3 coding DNA: TGTGCCAGCAGTTCTTCTGGGGAGCTGTTTTTT.

This clone was counted only a few times. This chain connects TRBV11-3 to TRBJ2-5, with 8 positions matching TRBD2. The CDR3 runs 17 residues. Trimming cost V 1 base and J 5 bases; bases outside gene matches: 12. Germline V gives CDR1 SGHNT, CDR2 YENEEA. The CDR3 DNA is TGTGCCAGCAGCTTAGGCGGGAGGTCCCCTGAAGGGGAGACCCAGTACTTC. Amino acid sequence: CASSLGGRSPEGETQYF.

This clone is medium-sized by share. The V and J genes are TRBV11-3 and TRBJ2-7; 8 bases are shared with TRBD1. The CDR3 consists of 14 residues. The junction had 3 bases not matched to a gene; V was cut back by 3 bases and J by 2 bases. The V gene's germline CDR1 is SGHNT and CDR2 YENEEA. CDR3 protein: CASSFGTGTYEQYF. The CDR3 region has the DNA TGTGCCAGCAGCTTCGGGACAGGCACCTACGAGCAGTACTTC.

The J gene is TRBJ1-1, the V gene TRBV30; 10 nucleotides align to TRBD1. V shed 5 bases, J shed 7 bases, and the junction held 13 bases outside the gene matches. The CDR3 loop spans 15 amino acids. The germline gives CDR1 GTSNPN, CDR2 SVGIG (reference sequence). The CDR3 loop reads CAWVTSGTGVSEAFF. The CDR3 DNA reads TGTGCCTGGGTCACTTCCGGGACAGGGGTTAGTGAAGCTTTCTTT.